This T cell receptor (beta chain) comes out of a study of cytomegalovirus exposure and HLA in healthy donors. General study results and limits: HLA alleles were associated with roughly 17,000 TCR beta sequences in a later analysis at 0.05 false discovery rate.

The CDR3 is 12 amino acids. CDR1 and CDR2 from the germline V gene are SGHKS and YYEKEE (reference sequence). The V gene lost 4 bases and the J gene lost 2 bases, with 3 bases spanning the gap. Concerning this clone itself: Its target is unknown.

The PCR was carried out with 60 Vbeta primers and 13 Jbeta primers. Data came from immunoSEQ multiplex PCR; TCRdb stores just in-frame clones and leaves some out. The sample consists of about 190,000 clones, roughly three quarters of them appearing once. The chain uses TRBV5-5 and TRBJ2-2; D remains ambiguous. The source material was PBMCs. The sequence was obtained from a woman aged 18-29 years in good health and CMV-seronegative. DNA of the CDR3: TGTGCCAGCAGCCTTAACACCGGGGAGCTGTTTTTT. Encoded protein: CASSLNTGELFF.